Included here is one T cell receptor (beta chain) sequence, with context. Profiling relied on immunoSEQ multiplex PCR, and the TCRdb table lists in-frame clones only, not all of them. The sample has about 250,000 clones, around 82% seen once; the top ten hold approximately 8.6%. These data originate in a study of blood T cell repertoires in COVID-19. Trimming stripped 1 base from V and 4 bases from J, with 9 bases between. Germline CDR1 is SGHTA and CDR2 is FQGTGA. This CDR3 is 14 amino acids long. This sequence was found in a man aged 35 to 55 with active or convalescent COVID-19. V gene TRBV7-3 combines with J gene TRBJ2-3; no clear D. Sequencing was performed on peripheral blood. This CDR3 is CASSLSGSADTQYF. DNA for the CDR3: TGTGCCAGCAGCTTAAGCGGTTCGGCAGATACGCAGTATTTT.